This T cell receptor (beta chain) was recovered during a study of monozygotic twins with inflammatory bowel disease. This CDR3 spans 16 amino acids. Germline assignment: CDR1 SGHTS and CDR2 YDEGEE. TCRdb re-called the 5' RACE reads and shows each CDR3 protein once, DNA omitted. The record lists about 330,000 distinct CDR3 sequences, of which the ten most abundant hold approximately 2%. The rearrangement joins TRBV5-8 to TRBJ1-1; as DNA is missing, the TRBD1 call by TCRdb cannot be tested. The sequence derives from a human donor with ulcerative colitis or Crohn's disease, or a healthy co-twin of an affected twin (not recorded which). The sequenced sample was blood. CDR3 amino acids: CASSPRTGGMNTEAFF.